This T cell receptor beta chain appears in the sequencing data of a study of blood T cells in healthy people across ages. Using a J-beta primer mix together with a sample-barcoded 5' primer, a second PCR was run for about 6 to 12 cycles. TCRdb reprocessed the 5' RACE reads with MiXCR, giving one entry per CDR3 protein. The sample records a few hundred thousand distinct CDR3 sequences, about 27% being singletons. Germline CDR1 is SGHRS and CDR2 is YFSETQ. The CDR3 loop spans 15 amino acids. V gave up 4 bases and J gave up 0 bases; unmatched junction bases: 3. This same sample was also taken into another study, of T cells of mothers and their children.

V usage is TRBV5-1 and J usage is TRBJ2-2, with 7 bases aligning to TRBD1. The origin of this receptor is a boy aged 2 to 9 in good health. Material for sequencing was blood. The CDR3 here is CASSTDRTNTGELFF. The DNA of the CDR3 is TGCGCCAGCAGCACGGACAGGACGAACACCGGGGAGCTGTTTTTT.